This passage covers 9 T cell receptor beta chains from one sample sequenced in a study of cytomegalovirus exposure and HLA in healthy donors. The PCR used 60 Vbeta and 13 Jbeta primers. Clones were sequenced by immunoSEQ multiplex PCR, and TCRdb holds only the in-frame ones, with some missing. The table has about 98,000 clones, roughly four fifths seen once. Sequences were obtained from PBMCs. Receptors were obtained from a human donor in good health.

The chain has TRBV19 and TRBJ2-6; possibly TRBD2 for D (5 bases). There are 16 residues in the CDR3. Trimming removed 1 base from V and 2 bases from J, with 9 bases in between. Germline values: CDR1 LNHDA, CDR2 SQIVND (reference sequence). This chain's CDR3 is CASSIARGAGANVLTF. CDR3 DNA: TGTGCCAGTAGTATAGCTCGGGGAGCTGGGGCCAACGTCCTGACTTTC. Complete variable domain (other parts from reference TRBV19 and TRBJ2-6): DGGITQSPKYLFRKEGQNVTLSCEQNLNHDAMYWYRQDPGQGLRLIYYSQIVNDFQKGDIAEGYSVSREKKESFPLTVTSAQKNPTAFYLCASSIARGAGANVLTFGAGSRLTVL.

The chain has TRBV2 and TRBJ1-5; D is possibly TRBD1 (5 bases). The V end was cut by 5 bases, the J end by 0 bases, with 14 bases between. Germline V gene sequence: CDR1 SNHLY, CDR2 FYNNEI. This CDR3 region has 16 residues. The CDR3 is CASSPLGGNSNQPQHF. CDR3 DNA sequence: TGTGCCAGCAGTCCCCTGGGGGGAAATAGCAATCAGCCCCAGCATTTT.

The chain carries TRBV15 and TRBJ2-1; 11 bases map to TRBD2. Germline V CDR1 and CDR2: LNHNV, YYDKDF (reference sequence). Trimming took 1 base from V and 7 from J; bases not matched to a gene: 3. The CDR3 is 15 amino acids. DNA of the CDR3: TGTGCCACCAGCAGAGTGAGACTAGCGGGAAATGAGCAGTTCTTC. It codes for CATSRVRLAGNEQFF.

This clone was seen more than once but under ten times. V usage is TRBV30 and J usage is TRBJ2-6, with 9 bases matching TRBD1. Germline values: CDR1 GTSNPN, CDR2 SVGIG (reference sequence). The junction had 9 bases not matched to a gene; V was cut back by 2 bases and J by 4 bases. This CDR3 comprises 17 residues. The CDR3 region has the DNA TGTGCCTGGAGTAGGGACAGGGCGGAAGAAGGGGCCAACGTCCTGACTTTC. This translates into CAWSRDRAEEGANVLTF.

This sequence joins TRBV5-6 and TRBJ1-1; no clear D. Germline V gene sequence: CDR1 SGHDT, CDR2 YYEEEE. The CDR3 is 15 amino acids. Trimming took 2 bases from V and 8 from J, leaving 19 bases between them. The CDR3 bases are TGTGCCAGCAGCTTCATCGGTCGCGGTTCGGGAGAAGCTTTCTTT. It is translated as CASSFIGRGSGEAFF.

V and J are TRBV2 and TRBJ1-5; tentatively, D is TRBD1 (6 bases). Germline assignment: CDR1 SNHLY and CDR2 FYNNEI. V lost 6 bases and J 2 bases, leaving 8 bases between the germline ends. The CDR3 loop spans 13 amino acids. DNA of the CDR3: TGTGCCAGCAGATACAGGGGCAATCAGCCCCAGCATTTT. Translating it yields CASRYRGNQPQHF.

The chain employs TRBV7-8 and TRBJ2-2; D may be TRBD1 (5 bases). From germline, CDR1 is SGHVS and CDR2 FQNEAQ. CDR3 length: 14 residues. V was pared by 0 bases and J by 5 bases, with 7 bases between. The CDR3 region has the DNA TGTGCCAGCAGCTTAGCCAGGGTAACCGGGGAGCTGTTTTTT. Its translation: CASSLARVTGELFF.

This clone qualifies as medium-sized. This chain's CDR3 is CASSQTAAAGNEQFF. The CDR3 DNA reads as TGTGCCAGCAGCCAAACTGCCGCTGCGGGAAATGAGCAGTTCTTC. The chain is built from TRBV14 and TRBJ2-1; D is possibly TRBD2 (6 bases). CDR3 length: 15 amino acids. Trimming stripped 2 bases from V and 7 bases from J, with 15 bases between. Germline V gene lookup returns CDR1 SGHDN and CDR2 FVKESK.

The chain carries TRBV11-2 and TRBJ2-7; D is unclear. The CDR3 covers 14 residues. CDR1 SGHAT and CDR2 FQNNGV come from the germline V gene. V was shortened by 7 bases and J by 0 bases, with 13 bases between the two germline ends. CDR3: CASTPLRGSYEQYF. DNA for the CDR3: TGTGCCAGCACCCCCCTGCGCGGCTCCTACGAGCAGTACTTC.